This T cell receptor beta chain was found in a study of blood T cell repertoires in COVID-19. Trimming removed 0 bases from V and 1 base from J; junction bases left unmatched: 6. Germline V gives CDR1 SEHNR, CDR2 FQNEAQ (reference sequence). The CDR3 runs to 18 residues. Under the authors' procedure: For nucleated cells, counts were estimated from reference gene primer amplification. Clones were sequenced by immunoSEQ multiplex PCR, and TCRdb holds only the in-frame ones, with some missing. V and J calls plus clone size are reproduced from that table; the DNA served to infer D and trimming. Altogether roughly 150,000 clones are present, approximately 86% being singletons, with the ten largest covering roughly 2.5%.

The J gene is TRBJ2-4, the V gene TRBV7-9, with 10 bases that match TRBD1. The sequencing input was peripheral blood. This TCR came from an elderly woman with COVID-19, enrolled during active disease. Written as DNA, the CDR3 is TGTGCCAGCAGCTTAGCGGGGAGACAGGGGGCGGCCAAAAACATTCAGTACTTC. The encoded protein is CASSLAGRQGAAKNIQYF.